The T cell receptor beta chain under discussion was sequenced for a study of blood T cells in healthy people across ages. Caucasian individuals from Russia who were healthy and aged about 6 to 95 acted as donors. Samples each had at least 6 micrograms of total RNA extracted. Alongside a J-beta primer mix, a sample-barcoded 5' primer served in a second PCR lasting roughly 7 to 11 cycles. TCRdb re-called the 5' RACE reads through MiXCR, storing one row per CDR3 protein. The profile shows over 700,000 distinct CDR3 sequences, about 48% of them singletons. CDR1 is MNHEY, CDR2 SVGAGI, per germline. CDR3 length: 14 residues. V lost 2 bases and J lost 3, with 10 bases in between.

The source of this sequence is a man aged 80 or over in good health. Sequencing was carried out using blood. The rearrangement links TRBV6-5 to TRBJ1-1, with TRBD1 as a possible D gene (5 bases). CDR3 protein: CASSYRGGDTEAFF. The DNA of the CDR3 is TGTGCCAGCAGTTACCGGGGGGGAGACACTGAAGCTTTCTTT.